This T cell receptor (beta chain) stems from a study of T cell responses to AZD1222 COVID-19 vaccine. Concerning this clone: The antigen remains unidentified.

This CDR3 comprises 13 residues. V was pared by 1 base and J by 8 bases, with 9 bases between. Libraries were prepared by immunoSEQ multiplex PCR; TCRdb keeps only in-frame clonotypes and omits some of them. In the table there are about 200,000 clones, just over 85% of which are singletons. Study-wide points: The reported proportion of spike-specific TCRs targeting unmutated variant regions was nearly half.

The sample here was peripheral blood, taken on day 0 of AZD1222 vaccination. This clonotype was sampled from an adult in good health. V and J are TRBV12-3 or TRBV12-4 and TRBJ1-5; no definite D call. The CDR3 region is CASSLGGEKPQHF. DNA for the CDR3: TGTGCCAGCAGTTTAGGGGGTGAAAAGCCCCAGCATTTT.